Presented here are 11 T cell receptor beta chains from one specimen sequenced in a study of cytomegalovirus exposure and HLA in healthy donors. The PCR used 60 Vbeta and 13 Jbeta primers. This table comes from immunoSEQ multiplex PCR, and its TCRdb copy is limited to in-frame clones, with some not included. Here the sample spans 270,000 or so clones, 75% to 90% being singletons. Material: PBMCs. All receptors derive from a man between 35 and 55 years old in good health and CMV-seropositive.

This clone was seen a handful of times. This chain links TRBV28 with TRBJ1-2; 7 bases are shared with TRBD1. The CDR3 runs 14 residues. Germline values: CDR1 MDHEN, CDR2 SYDVKM. V lost 5 bases and J lost 2; bases outside the gene matches: 5. CDR3 loop: CASSAGTANYGYTF. As DNA, the CDR3 is TGTGCCAGCAGTGCCGGGACAGCCAACTATGGCTACACCTTC.

This clone has a handful of counts. The CDR3 here is CASSEGGAGYEQYF. Here the CDR3 DNA reads TGTGCCAGCAGTGAAGGGGGCGCAGGCTACGAGCAGTACTTC. The rearrangement uses TRBV6-1 and TRBJ2-7; TRBD1 might be the D (5 bases). The CDR3 is 14 residues long. Germline V CDR1 and CDR2: MNHNS, SASEGT. The V gene lost 1 base and the J gene lost 3 bases, with 10 bases spanning the gap.

This clone was observed a handful of times. The chain combines TRBV28 with TRBJ2-1; 9 bases line up with TRBD1. With V trimmed by 3 bases and J by 5 bases, 8 bases remained unmatched. This CDR3 is built from 16 residues. Germline V CDR1 and CDR2: MDHEN, SYDVKM. CDR3 residues: CASSLLGQGRDNEQFF. Here the CDR3 DNA reads TGTGCCAGCAGTTTGCTGGGACAGGGACGAGACAATGAGCAGTTCTTC. The full variable domain, rest sourced from reference TRBV28 and TRBJ2-1, is DVKVTQSSRYLVKRTGEKVFLECVQDMDHENMFWYRQDPGLGLRLIYFSYDVKMKEKGDIPEGYSVSREKKERFSLILESASTNQTSMYLCASSLLGQGRDNEQFFGPGTRLTVL.

In nucleotides, the CDR3 is TGTGCCAGCAGCTTGGCAGGGGGAGAGACTAGCGATAGCTCCTACAATGAGCAGTTCTTC. As protein: CASSLAGGETSDSSYNEQFF. V gene TRBV7-6 combines with J gene TRBJ2-1; the D gene is possibly TRBD2 (8 bases). Trimming took 3 bases from V and 0 from J, leaving 24 bases between them. Germline V CDR1 and CDR2: SGHVS, FNYEAQ. There are 20 residues in the CDR3.

The chain has TRBV5-6 and TRBJ2-5; TRBD2 might be the D (6 bases). This CDR3 is 13 amino acids long. The V gene lost 3 bases and the J gene lost 4 bases, with 10 bases spanning the gap. Germline V gene lookup returns CDR1 SGHDT and CDR2 YYEEEE. CDR3 DNA sequence: TGTGCCAGCAGCTCGGGGGATTTAGAGACCCAGTACTTC. Amino acids: CASSSGDLETQYF.

This chain links TRBV5-1 with TRBJ2-3, with 7 nucleotides matching TRBD2. The germline V gene encodes CDR1 SGHRS and CDR2 YFSETQ. The CDR3 is 16 amino acids. The V and J ends lost 4 bases and 3 bases, in that order; junction bases with no gene match: 11. DNA of the CDR3: TGCGCCAGCAGCGCCTGGGGGGGGGAGGATACAGATACGCAGTATTTT. Amino acids: CASSAWGGEDTDTQYF. Based on the CDR3 plus reference TRBV5-1 and TRBJ2-3, the full variable domain is KAGVTQTPRYLIKTRGQQVTLSCSPISGHRSVSWYQQTPGQGLQFLFEYFSETQRNKGNFPGRFSGRQFSNSRSEMNVSTLELGDSALYLCASSAWGGEDTDTQYFGPGTRLTVL.

The chain joins TRBV2 to TRBJ1-1; 10 nucleotides align to TRBD1. The CDR3 extends over 14 amino acids. Germline CDR1 is SNHLY and CDR2 is FYNNEI. Trimming at V came to 5 bases and at J to 4 bases, leaving 4 bases not matched to a gene. The CDR3 sequence is CASSTRQGATEAFF. CDR3 DNA sequence: TGTGCCAGCAGTACTAGACAGGGGGCCACTGAAGCTTTCTTT.

This clone came up a few times. The V gene is TRBV15, the J gene TRBJ1-1, with D possibly matching TRBD1 (5 bases). Germline loops: CDR1 LNHNV, CDR2 YYDKDF (reference sequence). The CDR3 totals 15 residues. Trimming took 1 base from V and 5 from J, leaving 14 bases between them. DNA for the CDR3: TGTGCCACCAGCAGAGGGGCGGGGGGAAAGACTGAAGCTTTCTTT. It yields the protein CATSRGAGGKTEAFF.

The chain recombines TRBV18 with TRBJ2-3; 9 positions agree with TRBD1. J gave up 1 base and V 3 bases, and 2 bases lay outside the gene matches. Germline CDR1 KGHSH, CDR2 LQKENI. This CDR3 is 15 amino acids long. CDR3 nucleotide sequence: TGTGCCAGCTCACCGGGACAGGGAGGCACAGATACGCAGTATTTT. It codes for CASSPGQGGTDTQYF.

V is TRBV10-3 and J is TRBJ1-1; the D is unclear. Germline V lookup: CDR1 ENHRY, CDR2 SYGVKD. The V end lost 3 bases, the J end lost 1 base, and 6 bases lay between the germline ends. The CDR3 loop spans 13 amino acids. CDR3 in DNA: TGTGCCATCAGTGATTACACGAACACTGAAGCTTTCTTT. Translation gives CAISDYTNTEAFF.

This clone has just one count. The CDR3 DNA reads TGTGCCAGCAGTCTAAGGCCGGGACTAGCGGTGAGCACAGATACGCAGTATTTT. Translated, it gives CASSLRPGLAVSTDTQYF. The chain employs TRBV27 and TRBJ2-3, with 11 bases identical to TRBD2. CDR3 length: 18 amino acids. Unmatched junction bases numbered 10, after V lost 5 bases and J lost 0 bases. Germline-derived CDR1 and CDR2 are MNHEY and SMNVEV (reference sequence).